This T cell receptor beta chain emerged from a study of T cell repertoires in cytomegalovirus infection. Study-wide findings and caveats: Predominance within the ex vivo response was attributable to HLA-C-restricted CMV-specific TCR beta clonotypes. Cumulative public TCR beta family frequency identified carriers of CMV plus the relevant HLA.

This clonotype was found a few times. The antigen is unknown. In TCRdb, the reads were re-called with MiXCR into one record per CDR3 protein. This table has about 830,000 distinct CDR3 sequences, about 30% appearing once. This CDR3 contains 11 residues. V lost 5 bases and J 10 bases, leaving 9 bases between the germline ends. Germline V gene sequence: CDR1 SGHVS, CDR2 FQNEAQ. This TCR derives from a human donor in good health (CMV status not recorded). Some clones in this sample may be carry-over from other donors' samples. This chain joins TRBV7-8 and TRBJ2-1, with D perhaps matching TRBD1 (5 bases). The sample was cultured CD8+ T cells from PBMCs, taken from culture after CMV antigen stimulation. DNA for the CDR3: TGTGCCAGCAGCCCAGCAGGGGAGCAGTTCTTC. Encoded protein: CASSPAGEQFF.